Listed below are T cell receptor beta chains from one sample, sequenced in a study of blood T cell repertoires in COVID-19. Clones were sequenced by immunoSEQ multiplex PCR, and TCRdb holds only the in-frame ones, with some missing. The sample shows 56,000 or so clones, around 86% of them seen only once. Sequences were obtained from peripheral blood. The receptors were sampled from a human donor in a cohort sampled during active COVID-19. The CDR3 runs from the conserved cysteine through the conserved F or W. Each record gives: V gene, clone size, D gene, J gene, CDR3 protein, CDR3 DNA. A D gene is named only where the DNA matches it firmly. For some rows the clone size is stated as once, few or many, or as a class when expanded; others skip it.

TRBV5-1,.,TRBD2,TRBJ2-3,CASSGLAGGPSTDTQYF,TGCGCCAGCAGCGGACTAGCGGGGGGGCCAAGCACAGATACGCAGTATTTT
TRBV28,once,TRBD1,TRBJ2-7,CASSPWGQGLAEQYF,TGTGCCAGCAGTCCCTGGGGACAGGGTTTAGCCGAGCAGTACTTC
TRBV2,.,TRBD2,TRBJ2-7,CASSEAGGLAGEQYF,TGTGCCAGCAGTGAAGCGGGGGGACTAGCAGGGGAGCAGTACTTC
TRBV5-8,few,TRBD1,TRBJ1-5,CASSRRDRGNQPQHF,TGTGCCAGCAGCAGACGAGACAGGGGGAATCAGCCCCAGCATTTT
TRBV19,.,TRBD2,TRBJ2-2,CASSPTSGRASGELFF,TGTGCCAGTAGTCCTACTAGCGGGAGGGCCTCCGGGGAGCTGTTTTTT
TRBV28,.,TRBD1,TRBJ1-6,CASSFRQGRRNSPLHF,TGTGCCAGCAGTTTTAGACAGGGACGTAGGAATTCACCCCTCCACTTT
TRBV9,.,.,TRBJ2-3,CASSVRIAGTQYF,TGTGCCAGCAGCGTCCGGATCGCAGGTACGCAGTATTTT
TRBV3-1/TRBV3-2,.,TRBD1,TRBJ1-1,CASSQTGANTEAFF,TGTGCCAGCAGCCAGACAGGGGCGAACACTGAAGCTTTCTTT
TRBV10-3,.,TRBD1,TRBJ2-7,CAIGGTGVEQYF,TGTGCCATCGGGGGGACAGGGGTCGAGCAGTACTTC
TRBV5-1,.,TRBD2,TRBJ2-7,CASSQPSGNSRNEQYF,TGCGCCAGCAGCCAACCTAGCGGGAACTCTAGGAACGAGCAGTACTTC
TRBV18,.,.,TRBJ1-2,CASSPPVFSNGYTF,TGTGCCAGCTCACCACCAGTCTTCTCTAATGGCTACACCTTC
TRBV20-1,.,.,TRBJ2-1,CSASRGATNEQFF,TGCAGTGCTAGTCGGGGGGCTACGAATGAGCAGTTCTTC
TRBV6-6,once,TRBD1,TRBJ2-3,CASSNRDRGRVDTQYF,TGTGCCAGCAGCAACAGGGACAGGGGGCGTGTAGATACGCAGTATTTT
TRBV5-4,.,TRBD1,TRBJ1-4,CASSLRDRDEKLFF,TGTGCCAGCAGCCTCCGGGACAGGGATGAAAAACTGTTTTTT
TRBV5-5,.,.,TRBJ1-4,CASSLAGLREKLFF,TGTGCCAGCAGCTTGGCAGGGCTCCGGGAAAAACTGTTTTTT
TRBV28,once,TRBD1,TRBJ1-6,CASSLLGAGGNSPLHF,TGTGCCAGCAGTTTATTAGGCGCAGGGGGCAATTCACCCCTCCACTTT
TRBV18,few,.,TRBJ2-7,CASSPGARYEQYF,TGTGCCAGCTCACCAGGAGCTAGATACGAGCAGTACTTC
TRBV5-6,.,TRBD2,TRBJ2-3,CASSLQGMAAGGIDTQYF,TGTGCCAGCAGCTTGCAGGGGATGGCGGCGGGAGGCATAGATACGCAGTATTTT
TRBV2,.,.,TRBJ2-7,CASSEVTDEPYEQYF,TGTGCCAGCAGTGAAGTGACAGACGAACCCTACGAGCAGTACTTC
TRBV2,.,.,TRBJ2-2,CASSISTGAGELFF,TGTGCCAGCAGTATATCTACCGGGGCCGGGGAGCTGTTTTTT
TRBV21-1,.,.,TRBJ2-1,CASLSSGSTYNEQFF,TGTGCCAGCCTTAGTAGCGGGAGTACCTACAATGAGCAGTTCTTC
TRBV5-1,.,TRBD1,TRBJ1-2,CASSPGQGVYGYTF,TGCGCCAGCAGCCCGGGACAGGGGGTTTATGGCTACACCTTC
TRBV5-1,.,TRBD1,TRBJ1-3,CASSLEGTAYLSGNTIYF,TGCGCCAGCAGCTTGGAGGGGACAGCTTATCTCTCTGGAAACACCATATATTTT
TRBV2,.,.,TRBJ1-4,CATSRELDEKLFF,TGTGCCACTAGCCGGGAGCTGGATGAAAAACTGTTTTTT
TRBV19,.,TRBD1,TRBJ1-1,CASSIHAGTDEAFF,TGTGCCAGTAGTATTCACGCGGGGACAGATGAAGCTTTCTTT
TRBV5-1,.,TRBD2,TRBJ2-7,CASSLSGGRSYEQYF,TGCGCCAGCAGCTTGAGCGGGGGGCGTTCCTACGAGCAGTACTTC
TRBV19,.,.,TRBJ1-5,CATSMAGFNQPQHF,TGTGCCACTTCAATGGCAGGTTTCAATCAGCCCCAGCATTTT
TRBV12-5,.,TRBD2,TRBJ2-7,CASGFSTSGGAHEQYF,TGTGCTAGTGGTTTCTCCACTAGCGGGGGGGCCCACGAGCAGTACTTC
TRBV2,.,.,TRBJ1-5,CAGAQGFNQPQHF,TGTGCCGGAGCTCAGGGGTTCAATCAGCCCCAGCATTTT
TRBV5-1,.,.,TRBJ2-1,CASSFTTGRSYNEQFF,TGCGCCAGCAGCTTTACGACAGGGAGGTCCTACAATGAGCAGTTCTTC
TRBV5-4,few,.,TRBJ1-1,CASSLAHRNTEAFF,TGTGCCAGCAGCTTGGCCCACAGGAACACTGAAGCTTTCTTT
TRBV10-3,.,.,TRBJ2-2,CAISVEESGELFF,TGTGCCATCAGTGTCGAGGAATCCGGGGAGCTGTTTTTT
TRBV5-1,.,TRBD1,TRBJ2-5,CASSGTGYSSYQETQYF,TGCGCCAGCAGCGGGACAGGGTACTCCTCGTACCAAGAGACCCAGTACTTC
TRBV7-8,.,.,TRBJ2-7,CASSLRLYEQYF,TGTGCCAGCAGCTTAAGACTCTACGAGCAGTACTTC
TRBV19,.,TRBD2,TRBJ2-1,CASSIPAGAGYNEQFF,TGTGCCAGTAGTATACCAGCGGGAGCCGGATACAATGAGCAGTTCTTC
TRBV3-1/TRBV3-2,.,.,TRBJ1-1,CASSQGRRFTEAFF,TGTGCCAGCAGCCAAGGCAGGAGGTTCACTGAAGCTTTCTTT
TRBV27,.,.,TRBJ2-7,CATTLSRDSYEQYF,TGTGCCACCACTCTTTCCAGGGACTCCTACGAGCAGTACTTC